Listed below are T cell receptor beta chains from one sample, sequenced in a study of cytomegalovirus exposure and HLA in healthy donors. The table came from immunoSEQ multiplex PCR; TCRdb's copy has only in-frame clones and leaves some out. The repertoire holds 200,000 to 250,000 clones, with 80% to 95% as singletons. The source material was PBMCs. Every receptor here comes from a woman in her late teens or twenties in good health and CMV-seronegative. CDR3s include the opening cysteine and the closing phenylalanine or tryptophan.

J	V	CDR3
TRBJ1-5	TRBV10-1	CASSESAGINQPQHF
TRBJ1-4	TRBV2	CASSDRAGVPEKLFF
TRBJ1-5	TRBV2	CASSRRGPNQPQHF
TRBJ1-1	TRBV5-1	CASSLEGQGATEAFF
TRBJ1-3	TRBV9	CASSVRQGLSAGGNTIYF
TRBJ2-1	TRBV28	CASSFSGYNEQFF
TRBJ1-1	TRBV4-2	CASSPFSSGRNTEAFF
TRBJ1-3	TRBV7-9	CASSQQGGGGNTIYF
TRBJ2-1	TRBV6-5	CASSYGLATYNEQFF
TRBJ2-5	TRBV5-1	CASRPGQGRFQETQYF
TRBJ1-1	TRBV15	CATSRDPAQSSREYGYTEAFF
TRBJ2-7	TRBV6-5	CASSQPSDYEQYF
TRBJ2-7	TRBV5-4	CASSKGTGPSYEQYF
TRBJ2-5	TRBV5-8	CASSPGLAGATASETQYF
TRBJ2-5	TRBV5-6	CASSPVPSTSMETQYF
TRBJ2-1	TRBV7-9	CASSPYNEQFF
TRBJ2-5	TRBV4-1	CASSQGTSGTPGQETQYF